This paragraph reports one T cell receptor beta chain. The sample is drawn from a study of OX40 agonist ivuxolimab in advanced cancers. Study-wide context: Earlier treatment with anti-PD-1, anti-PD-L1 or anti-CTLA-4 was permitted, and about 40% had received some.

This CDR3 spans 12 amino acids. Trimming removed 5 bases from V and 5 bases from J, with 8 bases in between. The germline V gene has CDR1 SEHNR and CDR2 FQNEAQ (reference sequence). Method: immunoSEQ multiplex PCR; TCRdb's copy keeps in-frame clones and lacks some. The sample lists roughly 60,000 clones; roughly nine tenths were seen once. The clonotype comes from an adult with an advanced solid tumor such as melanoma, head and neck, liver or kidney cancer. The sample was CD4+ or CD8+ T cells sorted from blood, taken in a trial of the OX40 agonist ivuxolimab. The chain couples TRBV7-9 to TRBJ2-3; D call uncertain. The CDR3 loop reads CASSTSGDTQYF. As DNA, the CDR3 is TGTGCCAGCAGCACTTCAGGAGATACGCAGTATTTT.